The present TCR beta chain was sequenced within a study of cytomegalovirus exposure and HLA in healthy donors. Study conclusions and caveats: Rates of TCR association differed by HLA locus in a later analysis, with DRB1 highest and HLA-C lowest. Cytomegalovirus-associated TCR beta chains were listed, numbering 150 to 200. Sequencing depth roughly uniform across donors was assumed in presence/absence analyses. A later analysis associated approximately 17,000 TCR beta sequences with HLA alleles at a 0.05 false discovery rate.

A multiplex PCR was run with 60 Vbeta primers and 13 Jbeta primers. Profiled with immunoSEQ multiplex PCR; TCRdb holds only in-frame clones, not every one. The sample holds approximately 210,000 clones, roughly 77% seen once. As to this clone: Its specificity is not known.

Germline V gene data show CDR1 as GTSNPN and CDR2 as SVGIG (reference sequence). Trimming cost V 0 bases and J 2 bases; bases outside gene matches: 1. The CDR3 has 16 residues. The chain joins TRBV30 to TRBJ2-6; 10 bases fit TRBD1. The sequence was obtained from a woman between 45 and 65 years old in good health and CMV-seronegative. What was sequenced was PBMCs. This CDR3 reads CAWSVGTGAGANVLTF. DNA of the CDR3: TGTGCCTGGAGTGTAGGGACAGGGGCTGGGGCCAACGTCCTGACTTTC.